This TCR beta chain was profiled in a study of blood T cell repertoires in COVID-19. The overall study: Samples representing acute and convalescent COVID-19 were sourced from the United States, Italy and Spain. The cDNA or gDNA used as material had been derived from T cells, B-cell-depleted T cells, or PBMCs.

Trimming at V came to 5 bases and at J to 4 bases, leaving 4 bases not matched to a gene. The CDR3 is made up of 14 amino acids. Germline CDR1 is SNHLY and CDR2 is FYNNEI. This clone was detected only a few times. Original handling: Quantification of nucleated cells was approximated via reference gene primer amplification. Only in-frame clones appear in the TCRdb table, and some are missing; sequencing was by immunoSEQ multiplex PCR. The D gene and trimming were derived from the DNA, and the V and J assignments and clone size from that table. Of some 130,000 clones in the sample, over 60% were seen once.

Sequencing was done on a sample of peripheral blood. The chain joins TRBV2 to TRBJ1-5; 8 bases align to TRBD1. The sequence came from a woman between 65 and 79 years old with acute or convalescent COVID-19. In DNA form, the CDR3 reads TGTGCCAGCAGTAAGGACAGGGCTAATCAGCCCCAGCATTTT. Residues: CASSKDRANQPQHF.